This T cell receptor beta chain was sequenced for a study of blood T cell repertoires in COVID-19. Assay used: immunoSEQ multiplex PCR; TCRdb lists only in-frame clones, some missing. This table holds about 100,000 clones, roughly 89% found once. Sequenced input: peripheral blood. The clonotype comes from a man in his sixties or seventies with acute or convalescent COVID-19.

The CDR3: CASSPRGMTEAFF. The CDR3 region has the DNA TGTGCCAGTAGTCCTCGGGGGATGACTGAAGCTTTCTTT. V and J are TRBV19 and TRBJ1-1, with D tentatively TRBD1 (5 bases). CDR1 LNHDA and CDR2 SQIVND come from the germline V gene (reference sequence). Trimming stripped 5 bases from V and 5 bases from J, with 12 bases between. This CDR3 has 13 amino acids.